This T cell receptor beta chain was captured in a study of T cell responses to AZD1222 COVID-19 vaccine. Study results and limitations: After the peak T cell response, and only then, were repertoires sampled. Possibly, clonal diversity was underestimated; donors were largely white British and included more females.

The germline V gene has CDR1 KGHSH and CDR2 LQKENI. V was pared by 2 bases and J by 2 bases, with 11 bases between. The CDR3 loop spans 15 amino acids. Clones were sequenced by immunoSEQ multiplex PCR, and TCRdb holds only the in-frame ones, with some missing. Seen here are roughly 150,000 clones, roughly 90% observed once, and the top ten hold 1.2% to 1.5%. About this clone itself: Its antigen is as yet unknown.

The gene calls are TRBV18 and TRBJ2-3; D unresolved. This material consisted of peripheral blood, taken on day 0 of AZD1222 vaccination. The receptor was derived from an adult in good health. CDR3 sequence (DNA): TGTGCCAGCTCACCAGGTCCAGCTAACACAGATACGCAGTATTTT. This translates into CASSPGPANTDTQYF.